These T cell receptor beta chains were read from a single sample in a study of shared clonotypes between healthy human individuals. The method was immunoSEQ multiplex PCR; TCRdb's version includes in-frame clones alone and lacks a portion of them. The sample lists roughly 1,000,000 clones; about 84% were seen once. Source material: memory CD4+ T cells from PBMCs. The receptors originated from a young man in good health. Some clones in this sample may be carry-over from other donors' samples. Both conserved end residues are part of each CDR3. D genes are given only for firm matches. Clone size appears in some rows only: once, few, many, or a class for an expanded clone.

j_gene: TRBJ2-3
v_gene: TRBV11-2
abundance: -
d_gene: TRBD1
CDR3aa: CASSFQGQGAFRPTQYF
CDR3nt: TGTGCCAGCAGCTTCCAAGGACAGGGGGCTTTCCGTCCCACGCAGTATTTT

j_gene: TRBJ1-3
v_gene: TRBV10-3
abundance: -
d_gene: TRBD1
CDR3aa: CAISGINLQGGAGNTIYF
CDR3nt: TGTGCCATCAGTGGGATAAACTTACAAGGGGGCGCTGGAAACACCATATATTTT

j_gene: TRBJ2-1
v_gene: TRBV28
abundance: -
d_gene: TRBD1
CDR3aa: CASRGTGGFYEQFF
CDR3nt: TGTGCCAGCAGGGGGACAGGGGGCTTCTATGAGCAGTTCTTC

j_gene: TRBJ1-4
v_gene: TRBV28
abundance: -
d_gene: -
CDR3aa: CASSPTGKEGEKLFF
CDR3nt: TGTGCCAGCAGTCCCACGGGGAAGGAGGGTGAAAAACTGTTTTTT

j_gene: TRBJ2-7
v_gene: TRBV11-3
abundance: few
d_gene: TRBD2
CDR3aa: CASSPTSGSYEQYF
CDR3nt: TGTGCCAGCAGCCCGACTAGCGGGAGCTACGAGCAGTACTTC

j_gene: TRBJ2-7
v_gene: TRBV21-1
abundance: -
d_gene: -
CDR3aa: CASSKVKKREGPYEQYF
CDR3nt: TGTGCCAGCAGCAAAGTAAAAAAGCGGGAGGGCCCGTACGAGCAGTACTTC

j_gene: TRBJ1-4
v_gene: TRBV6-5
abundance: -
d_gene: -
CDR3aa: CASSYSIGGEKLFF
CDR3nt: TGTGCCAGCAGTTACTCGATCGGCGGTGAAAAACTGTTTTTT

j_gene: TRBJ1-1
v_gene: TRBV28
abundance: -
d_gene: -
CDR3aa: CASRESGGGTEAFF
CDR3nt: TGTGCCAGCAGGGAAAGTGGTGGGGGCACTGAAGCTTTCTTT

j_gene: TRBJ1-2
v_gene: TRBV7-8
abundance: -
d_gene: TRBD1
CDR3aa: CASTGGRGLDGYTF
CDR3nt: TGTGCCAGCACCGGGGGCAGGGGGCTTGATGGCTACACCTTC

j_gene: TRBJ1-4
v_gene: TRBV15
abundance: -
d_gene: TRBD1
CDR3aa: CATSPRGGPNEKLFF
CDR3nt: TGTGCCACCAGCCCCAGGGGGGGTCCTAATGAAAAACTGTTTTTT

j_gene: TRBJ1-5
v_gene: TRBV30
abundance: -
d_gene: -
CDR3aa: CAWSAFGRDQPQHF
CDR3nt: TGTGCCTGGAGTGCCTTCGGCAGAGATCAGCCCCAGCATTTT

j_gene: TRBJ1-1
v_gene: TRBV9
abundance: -
d_gene: -
CDR3aa: CASSLRGDRMTEAFF
CDR3nt: TGTGCCAGCAGCCTACGGGGCGACCGAATGACTGAAGCTTTCTTT

j_gene: TRBJ2-2
v_gene: TRBV7-9
abundance: once
d_gene: TRBD2
CDR3aa: CASVVAGNTGELFF
CDR3nt: TGTGCCAGTGTGGTAGCGGGGAACACCGGGGAGCTGTTTTTT

j_gene: TRBJ2-3
v_gene: TRBV5-1
abundance: -
d_gene: TRBD2
CDR3aa: CASARGGRDVTDTQYF
CDR3nt: TGCGCCAGCGCCCGGGGCGGGAGGGACGTCACAGATACGCAGTATTTT

j_gene: TRBJ1-2
v_gene: TRBV29-1
abundance: -
d_gene: -
CDR3aa: CSVGPGAYGYTF
CDR3nt: TGCAGCGTTGGTCCTGGGGCTTATGGCTACACCTTC

j_gene: TRBJ1-1
v_gene: TRBV14
abundance: -
d_gene: -
CDR3aa: CASSQTRRSEAFF
CDR3nt: TGTGCCAGCAGCCAAACTCGACGGTCTGAAGCTTTCTTT

j_gene: TRBJ2-7
v_gene: TRBV28
abundance: -
d_gene: -
CDR3aa: CASSLGRRPVYEQYF
CDR3nt: TGTGCCAGCAGTTTGGGACGCCGGCCGGTCTACGAGCAGTACTTC

j_gene: TRBJ1-2
v_gene: TRBV28
abundance: -
d_gene: -
CDR3aa: CASSLSQQNYGYTF
CDR3nt: TGTGCCAGCAGTTTATCACAGCAGAACTATGGCTACACCTTC

j_gene: TRBJ2-1
v_gene: TRBV18
abundance: once
d_gene: TRBD1
CDR3aa: CASSLGQVYNEQFF
CDR3nt: TGTGCCAGCTCCCTCGGACAGGTTTACAATGAGCAGTTCTTC

j_gene: TRBJ2-5
v_gene: TRBV5-1
abundance: -
d_gene: TRBD2
CDR3aa: CASSLPGREETQYF
CDR3nt: TGCGCCAGCAGCTTGCCAGGGAGGGAAGAGACCCAGTACTTC

j_gene: TRBJ2-1
v_gene: TRBV15
abundance: once
d_gene: TRBD2
CDR3aa: CATSRTSGYNEQFF
CDR3nt: TGTGCCACCAGCAGGACTAGCGGATACAATGAGCAGTTCTTC

j_gene: TRBJ2-3
v_gene: TRBV12-2
abundance: -
d_gene: -
CDR3aa: CASRLEVQRARTDTQYF
CDR3nt: TGTGCAAGTCGCTTAGAGGTTCAGAGGGCCCGCACAGATACGCAGTATTTT

j_gene: TRBJ1-5
v_gene: TRBV19
abundance: -
d_gene: -
CDR3aa: CASTAGVAQHF
CDR3nt: TGTGCCAGTACCGCGGGGGTAGCCCAGCATTTT

j_gene: TRBJ1-2
v_gene: TRBV19
abundance: -
d_gene: -
CDR3aa: CASSMGGGYTF
CDR3nt: TGTGCCAGTAGTATGGGAGGTGGCTACACCTTC

j_gene: TRBJ2-1
v_gene: TRBV7-2
abundance: once
d_gene: TRBD2
CDR3aa: CASSFVAGGVWEQFF
CDR3nt: TGTGCCAGCAGCTTTGTAGCGGGAGGGGTTTGGGAGCAGTTCTTC

j_gene: TRBJ1-3
v_gene: TRBV5-4
abundance: few
d_gene: -
CDR3aa: CASSSAGASHGNTIYF
CDR3nt: TGTGCCAGCAGCTCCGCGGGGGCATCACACGGAAACACCATATATTTT

j_gene: TRBJ2-2
v_gene: TRBV5-6
abundance: -
d_gene: -
CDR3aa: CASSLGPTGELFF
CDR3nt: TGTGCCAGCAGCTTGGGTCCGACCGGGGAGCTGTTTTTT

j_gene: TRBJ2-7
v_gene: TRBV18
abundance: -
d_gene: TRBD2
CDR3aa: CASSPFGLAENSYEQYF
CDR3nt: TGTGCCAGCTCACCGTTCGGACTAGCGGAGAACTCCTACGAGCAGTACTTC

j_gene: TRBJ2-7
v_gene: TRBV6-6
abundance: many
d_gene: -
CDR3aa: CASSYSDRSYEQYF
CDR3nt: TGTGCCAGCAGTTACTCGGACCGCTCCTACGAGCAGTACTTC

j_gene: TRBJ2-7
v_gene: TRBV7-9
abundance: -
d_gene: TRBD2
CDR3aa: CASSFGGVNYEQYF
CDR3nt: TGTGCCAGCAGCTTCGGGGGGGTTAACTACGAGCAGTACTTC

j_gene: TRBJ2-1
v_gene: TRBV11-2
abundance: -
d_gene: TRBD2
CDR3aa: CASRWLRLAGNEQFF
CDR3nt: TGTGCCAGCAGATGGTTGAGGTTAGCGGGCAATGAGCAGTTCTTC

j_gene: TRBJ1-4
v_gene: TRBV5-1
abundance: -
d_gene: -
CDR3aa: CASSLNWGAGGEKLFF
CDR3nt: TGCGCCAGCAGCCTCAATTGGGGGGCCGGTGGTGAAAAACTGTTTTTT

j_gene: TRBJ2-3
v_gene: TRBV7-9
abundance: -
d_gene: TRBD1
CDR3aa: CASTGGGPTNTQYF
CDR3nt: TGTGCCAGCACAGGGGGCGGCCCCACAAATACGCAGTATTTT

j_gene: TRBJ2-3
v_gene: TRBV7-3
abundance: few
d_gene: -
CDR3aa: CASRRDAGAYTDTQYF
CDR3nt: TGTGCCAGCAGGCGGGACGCGGGGGCTTATACAGATACGCAGTATTTT

j_gene: TRBJ2-3
v_gene: TRBV28
abundance: many
d_gene: -
CDR3aa: CASSLTDTQYF
CDR3nt: TGTGCCAGCAGTTTAACAGATACGCAGTATTTT

j_gene: TRBJ2-3
v_gene: TRBV2
abundance: -
d_gene: TRBD1
CDR3aa: CASKGTGADTQYF
CDR3nt: TGTGCCAGCAAAGGGACAGGGGCAGATACGCAGTATTTT